This T cell receptor (beta chain) was identified in a study of T cell responses to AZD1222 COVID-19 vaccine. This CDR3 is 14 amino acids long. Trimming at V came to 5 bases and at J to 6 bases, leaving 7 bases not matched to a gene. CDR1 and CDR2 (germline): SGHTA, FQGNSA. Only in-frame clones appear in the TCRdb table, and some are missing; sequencing was by immunoSEQ multiplex PCR. Among about 130,000 clones, 92% were seen once, and the ten largest hold 1.5% to 2%. The sequencing here drew on peripheral blood, taken on day 0 of AZD1222 vaccination. The chain recombines TRBV7-2 with TRBJ1-2; 9 bases agree with TRBD1. The receptor's source is an adult in good health. The CDR3 loop is CASSQSQGAHGYTF. DNA of the CDR3: TGTGCCAGCAGCCAATCACAGGGGGCCCATGGCTACACCTTC.